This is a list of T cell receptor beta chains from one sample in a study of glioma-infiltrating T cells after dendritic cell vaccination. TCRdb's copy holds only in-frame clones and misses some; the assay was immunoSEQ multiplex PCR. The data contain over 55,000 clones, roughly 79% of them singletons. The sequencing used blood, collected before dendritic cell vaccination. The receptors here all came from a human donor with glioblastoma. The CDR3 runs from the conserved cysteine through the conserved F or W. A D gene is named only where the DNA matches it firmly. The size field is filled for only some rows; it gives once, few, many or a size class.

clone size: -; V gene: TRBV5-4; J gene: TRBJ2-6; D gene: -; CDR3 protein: CASSLVLGANVLTF; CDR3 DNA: TGTGCCAGCAGCTTGGTTCTGGGGGCCAACGTCCTGACTTTC
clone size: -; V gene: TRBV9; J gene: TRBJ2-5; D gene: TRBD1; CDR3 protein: CASSPNPGGKGETQYF; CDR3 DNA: TGTGCCAGCAGCCCAAACCCAGGGGGCAAAGGAGAGACCCAGTACTTC
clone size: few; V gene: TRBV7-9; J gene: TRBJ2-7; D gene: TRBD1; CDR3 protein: CASSAKQGEPSYEQYF; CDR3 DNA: TGTGCCAGCAGCGCTAAACAGGGGGAACCCTCCTACGAGCAGTACTTC
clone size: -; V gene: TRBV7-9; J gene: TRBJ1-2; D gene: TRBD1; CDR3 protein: CASSERTGYDGYTF; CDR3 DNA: TGTGCCAGCAGCGAACGGACAGGGTATGATGGCTACACCTTC
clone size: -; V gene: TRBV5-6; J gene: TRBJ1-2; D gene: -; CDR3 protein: CASSLAGSKRPSRYGYTF; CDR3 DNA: TGTGCCAGCAGCTTGGCCGGGAGCAAGAGGCCCTCGAGGTATGGCTACACCTTC
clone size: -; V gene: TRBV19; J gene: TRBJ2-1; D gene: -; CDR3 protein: CASSISDGVIEQFF; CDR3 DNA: TGTGCCAGTAGTATAAGTGACGGGGTGATTGAGCAGTTCTTC
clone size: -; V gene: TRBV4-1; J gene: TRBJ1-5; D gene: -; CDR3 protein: CASSQDPWESNQPQHF; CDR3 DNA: TGCGCCAGCAGCCAAGATCCCTGGGAGAGCAATCAGCCCCAGCATTTT
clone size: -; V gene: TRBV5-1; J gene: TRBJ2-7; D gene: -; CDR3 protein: CASSLVPGASYEQYF; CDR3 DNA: TGCGCCAGCAGCTTGGTACCGGGTGCCTCCTACGAGCAGTACTTC
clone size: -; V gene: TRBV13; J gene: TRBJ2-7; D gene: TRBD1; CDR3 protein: CASSLGRQGDEQYF; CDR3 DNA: TGTGCCAGCAGCTTAGGCCGACAGGGAGACGAGCAGTACTTC
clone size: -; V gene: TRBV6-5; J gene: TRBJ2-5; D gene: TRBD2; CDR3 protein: CASSYSLAGQETQYF; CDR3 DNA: TGTGCCAGCAGTTACTCGCTAGCGGGGCAAGAGACCCAGTACTTC
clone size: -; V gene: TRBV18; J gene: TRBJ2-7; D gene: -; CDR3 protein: CASSRQAQITIYEQYF; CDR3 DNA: TGTGCCAGCTCAAGACAGGCCCAAATCACGATCTACGAGCAGTACTTC
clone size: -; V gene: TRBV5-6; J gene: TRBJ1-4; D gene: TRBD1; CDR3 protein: CASSFRTGRATNEKLFF; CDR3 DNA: TGTGCCAGCAGCTTCCGGACAGGGCGGGCAACTAATGAAAAACTGTTTTTT
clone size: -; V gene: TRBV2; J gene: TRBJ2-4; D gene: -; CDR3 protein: CASGGSKNIQYF; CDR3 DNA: TGTGCCAGCGGAGGGAGCAAAAACATTCAGTACTTC
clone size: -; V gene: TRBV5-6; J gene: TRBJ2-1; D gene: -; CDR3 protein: CASSSDYRGGGGEQFF; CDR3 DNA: TGTGCCAGCAGCTCAGACTACAGAGGGGGTGGGGGTGAGCAGTTCTTC
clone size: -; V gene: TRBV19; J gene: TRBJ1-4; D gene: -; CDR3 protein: CAARGDLNEKLFF; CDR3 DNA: TGTGCCGCGCGGGGAGATCTGAATGAAAAACTGTTTTTT
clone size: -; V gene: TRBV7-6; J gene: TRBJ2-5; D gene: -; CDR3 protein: CASSLTRLDGRGETQYF; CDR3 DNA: TGTGCCAGCAGCCTCACCCGCCTAGATGGGAGAGGGGAGACCCAGTACTTC
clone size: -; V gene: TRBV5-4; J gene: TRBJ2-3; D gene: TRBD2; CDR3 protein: CASSQLSGGRNTDTQYF; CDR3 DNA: TGTGCCAGCAGCCAGCTTAGCGGGGGCAGAAACACAGATACGCAGTATTTT
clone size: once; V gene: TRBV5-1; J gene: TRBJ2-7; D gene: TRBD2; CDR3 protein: CASSPTSGGRQEQYF; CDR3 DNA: TGCGCCAGCAGCCCAACTAGCGGGGGGCGCCAGGAGCAGTACTTC
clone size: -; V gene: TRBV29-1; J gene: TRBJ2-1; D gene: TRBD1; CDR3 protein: CSVVPGGNEQFF; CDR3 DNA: TGCAGCGTTGTTCCAGGGGGCAATGAGCAGTTCTTC
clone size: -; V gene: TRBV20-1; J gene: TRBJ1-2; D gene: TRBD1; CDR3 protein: CSASGGQGSTF; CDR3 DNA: TGCAGTGCTAGTGGGGGACAGGGATCTACCTTC